These 16 T cell receptor beta chains were all obtained from the same sample, sequenced in a study of human T cells and chemical hapten exposure. Time point noted: patch test 2, 6 weeks after DPC sensitization. The treatment here: therapeutic diphenylcyclopropenone sensitization with weekly scalp DPC. TCRdb ran MiXCR on the RACE reads and lists one entry per CDR3 protein. The data hold about 80,000 distinct CDR3 sequences, with around 9.6% observed a single time. Sequences were derived from whole blood, sampled in connection with sensitization to the hapten diphenylcyclopropenone (DPC). The origin of the receptors is a woman aged 25-40 years with alopecia areata. Some clones in this sample may be carry-over from other donors' samples.

This clonotype was seen repeatedly, ten times or more. V and J are TRBV20-1 and TRBJ2-7; 7 nucleotides match TRBD1. Germline lookup yields CDR1 DFQATT and CDR2 SNEGSKA (reference sequence). Losses at the gene ends were 6 bases for V and 2 bases for J; bases not matched to a gene: 13. The CDR3 has 15 residues. CDR3 in DNA: TGCAGTGCCTCGTCCCTCCGACAGGGACCCTACGAGCAGTACTTC. This encodes CSASSLRQGPYEQYF.

Many counts were recorded for this clonotype. V and J are TRBV7-9 and TRBJ1-5; D is possibly TRBD1 (5 bases). This CDR3 is built from 15 residues. The germline V gene has CDR1 SEHNR and CDR2 FQNEAQ (reference sequence). Trimming took off 5 bases at V and 2 bases at J, with 13 bases between the two ends. CDR3 sequence (DNA): TGTGCCAGCAGCCCAGGACAAGGCGGCAATCAGCCCCAGCATTTT. Its protein product is CASSPGQGGNQPQHF. Full variable domain (remainder filled in from reference TRBV7-9 and TRBJ1-5): DTGVSQNPRHKITKRGQNVTFRCDPISEHNRLYWYRQTLGQGPEFLTYFQNEAQLEKSRLLSDRFSAERPKGSFSTLEIQRTEQGDSAMYLCASSPGQGGNQPQHFGDGTRLSIL.

V is TRBV29-1 and J is TRBJ2-5, with TRBD1 as a possible D gene (5 bases). This CDR3 is built from 14 residues. V lost 4 bases to trimming and J lost 1 base, with 13 bases between them. CDR1 is SQVTM and CDR2 is ANQGSEA in the germline V gene. CDR3 DNA: TGCAGCGTTGTATCGTGGGGCCTCCAAGAGACCCAGTACTTC. It translates to CSVVSWGLQETQYF.

The table lists this clonotype with many counts. The chain links TRBV5-6 to TRBJ2-6; D call uncertain. Between the trimmed V and J ends, which lost 1 base and 6 bases, there was a span of 8 bases. This CDR3 comprises 14 residues. Germline CDR1 SGHDT, CDR2 YYEEEE. This CDR3 reads CASSLRRTANVLTF. CDR3 coding DNA: TGTGCCAGCAGCTTGAGGCGGACGGCCAACGTCCTGACTTTC. Variable domain in full (rest from reference TRBV5-6 and TRBJ2-6): DAGVTQSPTHLIKTRGQQVTLRCSPKSGHDTVSWYQQALGQGPQFIFQYYEEEERQRGNFPDRFSGHQFPNYSSELNVNALLLGDSALYLCASSLRRTANVLTFGAGSRLTVL.

In regard to this clonotype: This may be a read error, as it is one base from a much larger clone. This rearrangement joins TRBV28 to TRBJ2-7; 9 bases map to TRBD1. The J segment lost 3 bases and the V segment lost 6 bases, leaving 9 bases of the junction unmatched. This CDR3 contains 15 residues. Germline loops: CDR1 MDHEN, CDR2 SYDVKM. The CDR3 bases are TGTGCCAGCAGGGAACTGACAGGGGGGGGCTACGAGCAGTACTTC. This translates into CASRELTGGGYEQYF.

The table lists this clonotype with many counts. CDR3 bases: TGTGCCAGCAGCCAAGACCTAGCGGGAGCCTCCTACAATGAGCAGTTCTTC. Protein: CASSQDLAGASYNEQFF. The chain links TRBV3-1 to TRBJ2-1, with TRBD2 matching over 10 bases. Germline loops: CDR1 LGHDT, CDR2 YNNKEL (reference sequence). CDR3 length: 17 residues. After removal of 0 bases from V and 0 bases from J, the junction contained 2 bases not matched to a gene.

This clonotype was observed many times. This rearrangement joins TRBV7-6 to TRBJ2-5; 7 bases are shared with TRBD2. The V gene's germline CDR1 is SGHVS and CDR2 FNYEAQ. CDR3 length: 14 residues. J lost 2 bases, V lost 2 bases, and 2 bases had no gene match. The CDR3 DNA reads TGTGCCAGCAGCTTACTAGCGGAGCAAGAGACCCAGTACTTC. It yields the protein CASSLLAEQETQYF.

The table lists this clonotype with a few counts. J is TRBJ2-1 and V is TRBV20-1; D unclear. The CDR3 covers 12 residues. From germline, CDR1 is DFQATT and CDR2 SNEGSKA (reference sequence). The germline V and J ends were trimmed by 0 bases and 11 bases, with 11 bases remaining between them. The CDR3: CSARDVAEKQFF. CDR3 bases: TGCAGTGCTAGAGACGTGGCGGAAAAGCAGTTCTTC.

The table lists this clonotype with many counts. The gene calls are TRBV5-1 and TRBJ1-2; weak D call: TRBD1 (6 bases). CDR1 is SGHRS, CDR2 YFSETQ, per germline. The CDR3 runs 16 residues. Trimming cost V 5 bases and J 0 bases, with 17 bases left between them. The CDR3 DNA is TGCGCCAGCAGAGGACAGTTGCCTGGAGCTAACTATGGCTACACCTTC. This codes for CASRGQLPGANYGYTF.

This chain connects TRBV6-2 or TRBV6-3 to TRBJ1-1; D gene uncertain. V lost 1 base and J 13 bases, leaving 10 bases between the germline ends. CDR1 and CDR2 (germline): MNHEY, SVGEGT. The CDR3 runs to 11 residues. The CDR3 reads CASSYWMKLFF. Written as DNA, the CDR3 is TGTGCCAGCAGTTACTGGATGAAGCTTTTCTTT.

This clonotype was counted at least ten times. The chain uses TRBV4-2 and TRBJ2-2, with D possibly matching TRBD2 (6 bases). Germline CDR1 is LGHNA and CDR2 is YNFKEQ. Trimming took 0 bases from V and 7 from J, leaving 15 bases between them. The length of the CDR3 is 16 residues. In DNA, the CDR3 is TGTGCCAGCAGCCAAGATCTAGGGCAGGGAGGCGGGGAGCTGTTTTTT. Its translation: CASSQDLGQGGGELFF.

This clonotype has ten or more counts. The J gene is TRBJ1-5, the V gene TRBV18; D gene ambiguous. Germline CDR1 reads KGHSH; CDR2 reads LQKENI. V lost 2 bases and J 6 bases, leaving 8 bases between the germline ends. This CDR3 has 13 amino acids. CDR3 DNA: TGTGCCAGCTCACCAGGGGTCACTCAGCCCCAGCATTTT. Amino acids: CASSPGVTQPQHF.

Only a few counts were recorded for this clonotype. This chain uses TRBV6-5 with TRBJ2-1; 9 nucleotides line up with TRBD2. Germline-derived CDR1 and CDR2 are MNHEY and SVGAGI. The CDR3 runs 14 residues. V was clipped by 6 bases and J by 2 bases; unmatched bases: 2. CDR3 amino acids: CASSRGRAYNEQFF. The CDR3 nucleotides are TGTGCCAGCAGCCGCGGGAGGGCCTACAATGAGCAGTTCTTC.

This clonotype was seen a handful of times. V and J are TRBV3-1 and TRBJ1-5; no definite D call. Germline V gene sequence: CDR1 LGHDT, CDR2 YNNKEL (reference sequence). The V end was cut by 1 base, the J end by 0 bases, with 7 bases between. This CDR3 has 15 residues. The CDR3 bases are TGTGCCAGCAGCCAAGGACGGGATAGCAATCAGCCCCAGCATTTT. This gives the protein CASSQGRDSNQPQHF.

This clonotype has a handful of counts. The rearrangement uses TRBV30 and TRBJ2-5, with D uncertain. Looked up from germline, CDR1 is GTSNPN and CDR2 is SVGIG (reference sequence). The CDR3 has 12 residues. V lost 2 bases to trimming and J lost 3 bases, with 7 bases between them. CDR3 protein: CAWSSSKETQYF. The DNA for the CDR3 is TGTGCCTGGAGTTCAAGCAAAGAGACCCAGTACTTC. The full variable domain, rest sourced from reference TRBV30 and TRBJ2-5, is SQTIHQWPATLVQPVGSPLSLECTVEGTSNPNLYWYRQAAGRGLQLLFYSVGIGQISSEVPQNLSASRPQDRQFILSSKKLLLSDSGFYLCAWSSSKETQYFGPGTRLLVL.

This clonotype was seen repeatedly, ten times or more. The genes are TRBV7-8 and TRBJ2-1, with 10 bases lining up with TRBD2. Unmatched junction bases numbered 15, after V lost 6 bases and J lost 10 bases. CDR3 length equals 16 residues. Per germline, CDR1 SGHVS and CDR2 FQNEAQ. Here the CDR3 DNA reads TGTGCCAGCAGACTGAGCGGGGGGGCCTCCAAGGAAGAGCAGTTCTTC. It yields the protein CASRLSGGASKEEQFF.